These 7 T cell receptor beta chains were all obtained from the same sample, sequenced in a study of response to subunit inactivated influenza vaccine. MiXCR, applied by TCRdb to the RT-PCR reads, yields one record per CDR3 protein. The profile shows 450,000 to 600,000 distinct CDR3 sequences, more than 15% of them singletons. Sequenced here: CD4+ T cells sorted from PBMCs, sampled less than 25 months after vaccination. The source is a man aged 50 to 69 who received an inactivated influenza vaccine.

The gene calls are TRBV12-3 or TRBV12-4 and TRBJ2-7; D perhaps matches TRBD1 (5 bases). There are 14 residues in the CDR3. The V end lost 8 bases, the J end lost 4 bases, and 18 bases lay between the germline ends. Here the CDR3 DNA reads TGTGCCAGCTCGGACAATGGGGCCCCGTACGAGCAGTACTTC. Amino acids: CASSDNGAPYEQYF.

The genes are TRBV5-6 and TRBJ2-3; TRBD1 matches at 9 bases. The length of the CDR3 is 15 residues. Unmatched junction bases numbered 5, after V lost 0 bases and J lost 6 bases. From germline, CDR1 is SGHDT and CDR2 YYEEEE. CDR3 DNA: TGTGCCAGCAGCTTGGGTGGGACAGGGCAGGATACGCAGTATTTT. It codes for CASSLGGTGQDTQYF.

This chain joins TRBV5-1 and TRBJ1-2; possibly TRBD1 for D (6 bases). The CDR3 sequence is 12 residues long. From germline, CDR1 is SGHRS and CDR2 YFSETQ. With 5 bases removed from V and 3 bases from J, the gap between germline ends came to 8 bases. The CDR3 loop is CASRRQDYGYTF. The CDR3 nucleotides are TGCGCCAGCAGAAGACAGGACTATGGCTACACCTTC.

The DNA of the CDR3 is TGTGCCAGCAGCCAAGTGTCTAGCGTTTACAATGAGCAGTTCTTC. Protein sequence: CASSQVSSVYNEQFF. The rearrangement links TRBV3-1 to TRBJ2-1, with a tentative D call TRBD2 (6 bases). This CDR3 is 15 amino acids long. The germline V gene encodes CDR1 LGHDT and CDR2 YNNKEL (reference sequence). Trimming pared 1 base from V and 4 bases from J, leaving 11 bases between.

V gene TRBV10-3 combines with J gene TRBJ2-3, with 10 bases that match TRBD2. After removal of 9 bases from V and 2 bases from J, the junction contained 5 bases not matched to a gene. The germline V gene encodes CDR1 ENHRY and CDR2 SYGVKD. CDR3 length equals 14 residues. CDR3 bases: TGTGCCATAAAGCGGGGGGGAAACACAGATACGCAGTATTTT. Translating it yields CAIKRGGNTDTQYF.

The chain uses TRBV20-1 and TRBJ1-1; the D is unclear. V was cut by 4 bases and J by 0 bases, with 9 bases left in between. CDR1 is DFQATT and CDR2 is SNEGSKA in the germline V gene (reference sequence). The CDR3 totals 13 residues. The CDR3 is CSANRFMNTEAFF. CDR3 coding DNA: TGCAGTGCTAACAGATTTATGAACACTGAAGCTTTCTTT.

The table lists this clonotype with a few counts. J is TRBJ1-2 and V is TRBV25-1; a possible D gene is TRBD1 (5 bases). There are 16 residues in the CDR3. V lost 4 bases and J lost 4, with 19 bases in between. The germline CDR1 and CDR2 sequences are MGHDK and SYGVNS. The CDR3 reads CASSGGSVGDRYGYTF. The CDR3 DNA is TGTGCCAGCAGTGGGGGGTCTGTCGGGGACCGCTATGGCTACACCTTC.